Below, 23 T cell receptor beta chains from the same sample are listed, as sequenced in a study of CD8 T cells in ankylosing spondylitis (dated by TCRdb to 2016 to 2017). Libraries were prepared through 5' RACE. TCRdb records Illumina HiSeq 2500 as the sequencer. Through fastp at Q25 and MiXCR, TCRdb rebuilt clones from the public reads, retaining in-frame beta chains. Every CDR3 protein is listed once, alongside the most common genes and DNA of its rows. The sample yields about 260,000 distinct CDR3 sequences; 15% to 20% were counted once. Roughly 8.3% of the sample comes from the top ten. Sequenced: blood, either unsorted or a sorted T cell fraction (not recorded which). These receptors originate from a male donor with ankylosing spondylitis or in good health (not recorded which).

The chain recombines TRBV20-1 with TRBJ2-3; D perhaps matches TRBD2 (6 bases). The V end lost 7 bases, the J end lost 5 bases, and 13 bases lay between the germline ends. Germline V gene lookup returns CDR1 DFQATT and CDR2 SNEGSKA (reference sequence). The CDR3 totals 12 residues. The CDR3 DNA is TGCAGTGTTGCTAGCGTGGGAGATACGCAGTATTTT. Protein product: CSVASVGDTQYF.

This clonotype was observed a handful of times. The chain joins TRBV3-1 to TRBJ2-2; no clear D gene. Germline V CDR1 and CDR2: LGHDT, YNNKEL (reference sequence). The CDR3 is made up of 14 amino acids. Trimming removed 4 bases from V and 5 bases from J, with 11 bases in between. This chain's CDR3 is CASSPRQWTGELFF. CDR3 sequence (DNA): TGTGCCAGCAGCCCAAGACAATGGACCGGGGAGCTGTTTTTT.

This sequence joins TRBV5-1 and TRBJ1-1; the match to TRBD1 covers 9 bases. V lost 4 bases and J lost 1; bases outside the gene matches: 2. This CDR3 spans 14 amino acids. Germline V lookup: CDR1 SGHRS, CDR2 YFSETQ. Here the CDR3 DNA reads TGCGCCAGCAGCCCGGACAGGGGGAACACTGAAGCTTTCTTT. Protein: CASSPDRGNTEAFF.

This clonotype was seen more than once but under ten times. The chain employs TRBV5-1 and TRBJ2-3; D is possibly TRBD1 (5 bases). The ends were cut back, 4 bases at V and 1 base at J, with 10 bases in the middle. The CDR3 spans 14 residues. Germline V gene lookup returns CDR1 SGHRS and CDR2 YFSETQ. CDR3 protein: CASSIREGTDTQYF. The CDR3 coding sequence is TGCGCCAGCAGCATCAGGGAAGGCACAGATACGCAGTATTTT.

This clonotype was seen a handful of times. J is TRBJ2-1 and V is TRBV29-1, with TRBD1 matching over 7 bases. In germline, CDR1 is SQVTM, CDR2 ANQGSEA. With 3 bases clipped from V and 6 bases from J, the junction kept 5 bases outside the gene matches. The length of the CDR3 is 13 residues. The CDR3, as DNA: TGCAGCGTTGACGTGGCAGGGGGCAATGAGCAGTTCTTC. It specifies CSVDVAGGNEQFF.

This clonotype was observed a few times. The V gene is TRBV27, the J gene TRBJ1-2; the D gene is possibly TRBD1 (5 bases). Looked up from germline, CDR1 is MNHEY and CDR2 is SMNVEV (reference sequence). The CDR3 runs 14 residues. The ends were cut back, 4 bases at V and 5 bases at J, with 14 bases in the middle. Written as DNA, the CDR3 is TGTGCCAGCAGTTCCCCGGGACCGACTTATGGCTACACCTTC. It specifies CASSSPGPTYGYTF.

The chain has TRBV10-3 and TRBJ2-3; D is possibly TRBD1 (5 bases). Per the germline V gene, CDR1 is ENHRY and CDR2 is SYGVKD. Trimming shortened V by 7 bases and J by 2 bases, and 13 bases separated the two germline ends. This CDR3 contains 14 residues. CDR3 bases: TGTGCCATCAAATTGACAGCTACCACAGATACGCAGTATTTT. Protein sequence: CAIKLTATTDTQYF.

This clonotype was observed many times. The chain links TRBV15 to TRBJ1-1; D unresolved. Germline assignment: CDR1 LNHNV and CDR2 YYDKDF (reference sequence). This CDR3 comprises 16 residues. The V and J ends lost 5 bases and 1 base respectively, with 17 bases between them. For the CDR3, the DNA is TGTGCCACCAGCCTACCCCAACGGACCGGGAACACTGAAGCTTTCTTT. This sequence encodes CATSLPQRTGNTEAFF.

J is TRBJ2-3 and V is TRBV28; 14 bases are a match to TRBD2. V lost 0 bases, J lost 1 base, and 3 bases stayed unmatched. This CDR3 spans 18 amino acids. CDR1 is MDHEN, CDR2 SYDVKM, per germline. In DNA, the CDR3 is TGTGCCAGCAGTTTATGGGGGACTAGCGGGAGAGGCACAGATACGCAGTATTTT. It is translated as CASSLWGTSGRGTDTQYF.

In nucleotides, the CDR3 is TGTGCCAGCAGTGACATGAGGGGCACGGGCTATGGCTACACCTTC. Translating gives CASSDMRGTGYGYTF. The V call is TRBV12-3 or TRBV12-4, the J call TRBJ1-2; a possible D gene is TRBD1 (5 bases). The CDR3 sequence is 15 residues long. Trimming stripped 5 bases from V and 4 bases from J, with 17 bases between.

This clonotype has just a few counts. The chain links TRBV27 to TRBJ1-1; 10 positions agree with TRBD1. J gave up 0 bases and V 1 base, and 2 bases lay outside the gene matches. The CDR3 covers 16 residues. Per the germline V gene, CDR1 is MNHEY and CDR2 is SMNVEV (reference sequence). CDR3 bases: TGTGCCAGCAGTTTATTGGACAGGGGGGTGAACACTGAAGCTTTCTTT. It codes for CASSLLDRGVNTEAFF.

The rearrangement joins TRBV28 to TRBJ1-5; D is unresolved. The germline gives CDR1 MDHEN, CDR2 SYDVKM. This CDR3 is 13 amino acids long. Trimming pared 2 bases from V and 3 bases from J, leaving 5 bases between. CDR3: CASSLDFNQPQHF. The CDR3 coding sequence is TGTGCCAGCAGTTTAGACTTCAATCAGCCCCAGCATTTT.

In nucleotides, the CDR3 is TGTGCCAGCAGTTCACGGGGACAGCAAGAGACCCAGTACTTC. Translating it yields CASSSRGQQETQYF. The V and J genes are TRBV27 and TRBJ2-5; 7 nucleotides match TRBD1. J was trimmed by 2 bases and V by 4 bases; bases with no gene match: 4. The CDR3 totals 14 residues. CDR1 is MNHEY and CDR2 is SMNVEV in the germline V gene (reference sequence).

This chain uses TRBV5-1 with TRBJ2-1; D is perhaps TRBD2 (5 bases). From germline, CDR1 is SGHRS and CDR2 YFSETQ. This CDR3 is 17 amino acids long. Trimming shortened V by 3 bases and J by 0 bases, and 16 bases separated the two germline ends. The CDR3 is CASSYASGTHSYNEQFF. The CDR3 DNA follows: TGCGCCAGCAGCTACGCCAGCGGAACACACTCCTACAATGAGCAGTTCTTC.

This clonotype was found once. The chain has TRBV20-1 and TRBJ1-3, with 9 bases lining up with TRBD1. This CDR3 has 15 residues. The ends lost 8 bases at V and 1 base at J; junction bases unmatched: 9. Germline V gives CDR1 DFQATT, CDR2 SNEGSKA (reference sequence). The CDR3 reads CSSHTGGASGNTIYF. The CDR3 DNA reads TGCAGTTCTCATACAGGGGGCGCTTCTGGAAACACCATATATTTT.

The chain has TRBV18 and TRBJ2-1; TRBD2 aligns across 9 bases. Germline CDR1 reads KGHSH; CDR2 reads LQKENI. The length of the CDR3 is 14 residues. V was pared by 2 bases and J by 8 bases, with 4 bases of the junction left unmatched. The CDR3 here is CASSPGGLAHEQFF. CDR3 DNA: TGTGCCAGCTCACCAGGGGGACTAGCCCATGAGCAGTTCTTC. Based on the CDR3 plus reference TRBV18 and TRBJ2-1, the full variable domain is NAGVMQNPRHLVRRRGQEARLRCSPMKGHSHVYWYRQLPEEGLKFMVYLQKENIIDESGMPKERFSAEFPKEGPSILRIQQVVRGDSAAYFCASSPGGLAHEQFFGPGTRLTVL.

This clonotype was found many times. The genes are TRBV12-3 or TRBV12-4 and TRBJ2-4; 7 bases fit TRBD1. Trimming at V came to 6 bases and at J to 2 bases, leaving 13 bases not matched to a gene. The CDR3 is made up of 17 amino acids. CDR3 DNA: TGTGCCAGCAGCCAACCTCGGGACAGCCTAACCAAAAACATTCAGTACTTC. This gives the protein CASSQPRDSLTKNIQYF.

The chain combines TRBV28 with TRBJ2-1; 12 nucleotides agree with TRBD2. The V gene end was trimmed by 3 bases and the J gene end by 7 bases; junction bases not matched to a gene: 4. Germline values: CDR1 MDHEN, CDR2 SYDVKM. This CDR3 comprises 15 residues. As DNA, the CDR3 is TGTGCCAGCAGTTTTGCTAGCGGGGGGGCTAATGAGCAGTTCTTC. This sequence encodes CASSFASGGANEQFF.

There are many counts of this clonotype. The J gene is TRBJ1-5, the V gene TRBV6-5, with D possibly TRBD1 on 5 matching bases. The V gene's germline CDR1 is MNHEY and CDR2 SVGAGI. The CDR3 is 17 residues long. V was pared by 3 bases and J by 4 bases, with 19 bases between. The CDR3 region has the DNA TGTGCCAGCAGTTATGGCAAGGGGCGAGATCCAAATCAGCCCCAGCATTTT. Protein: CASSYGKGRDPNQPQHF.

This clonotype was seen more than once but under ten times. This chain links TRBV20-1 with TRBJ1-1, with D possibly matching TRBD1 (6 bases). Trimming removed 1 base from V and 7 bases from J, with 13 bases in between. Germline assignment: CDR1 DFQATT and CDR2 SNEGSKA (reference sequence). The CDR3 length is 13 residues. CDR3 in DNA: TGCAGTGCTAGAGGAGGGGGGGCTAATGAAGCTTTCTTT. This translates into CSARGGGANEAFF.

This clonotype appeared a few times. This chain uses TRBV20-1 with TRBJ2-1; D is possibly TRBD2 (5 bases). Germline CDR1 DFQATT, CDR2 SNEGSKA (reference sequence). V lost 2 bases, J lost 8 bases, and 16 bases lay in between. The CDR3 totals 14 residues. The CDR3 sequence: CSARKATGFDEQFF. The DNA of the CDR3 is TGCAGTGCTAGAAAGGCGACGGGGTTCGATGAGCAGTTCTTC.

This clonotype was observed a few times. The chain combines TRBV19 with TRBJ1-1; the D is unclear. Germline CDR1 is LNHDA and CDR2 is SQIVND (reference sequence). The CDR3 consists of 13 residues. V shed 2 bases and J shed 3 bases, with 7 bases lying between them. DNA of the CDR3: TGTGCCAGTAGTATAACCCTGGACACTGAAGCTTTCTTT. This translates into CASSITLDTEAFF.

Only a few counts were recorded for this clonotype. The genes are TRBV12-3 or TRBV12-4 and TRBJ2-5; 8 bases align to TRBD2. J gave up 2 bases and V 5 bases, and 7 bases lay outside the gene matches. This CDR3 region has 15 residues. The CDR3 DNA is TGTGCCAGCAGTCCTCCTAGCGGGCCACAAGAGACCCAGTACTTC. This encodes CASSPPSGPQETQYF.